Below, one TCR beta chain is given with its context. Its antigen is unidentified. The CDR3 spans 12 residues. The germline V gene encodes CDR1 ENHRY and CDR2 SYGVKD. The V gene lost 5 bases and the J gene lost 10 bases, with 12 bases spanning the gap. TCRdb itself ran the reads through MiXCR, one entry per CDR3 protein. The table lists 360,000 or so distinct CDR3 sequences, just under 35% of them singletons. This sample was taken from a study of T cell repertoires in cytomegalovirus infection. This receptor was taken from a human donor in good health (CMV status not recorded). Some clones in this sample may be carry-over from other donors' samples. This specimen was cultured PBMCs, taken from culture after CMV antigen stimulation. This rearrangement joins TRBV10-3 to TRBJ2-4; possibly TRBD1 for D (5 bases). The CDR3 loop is CAISPTEGIQYF. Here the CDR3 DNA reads TGTGCCATCAGTCCGACAGAAGGGATTCAGTACTTC.